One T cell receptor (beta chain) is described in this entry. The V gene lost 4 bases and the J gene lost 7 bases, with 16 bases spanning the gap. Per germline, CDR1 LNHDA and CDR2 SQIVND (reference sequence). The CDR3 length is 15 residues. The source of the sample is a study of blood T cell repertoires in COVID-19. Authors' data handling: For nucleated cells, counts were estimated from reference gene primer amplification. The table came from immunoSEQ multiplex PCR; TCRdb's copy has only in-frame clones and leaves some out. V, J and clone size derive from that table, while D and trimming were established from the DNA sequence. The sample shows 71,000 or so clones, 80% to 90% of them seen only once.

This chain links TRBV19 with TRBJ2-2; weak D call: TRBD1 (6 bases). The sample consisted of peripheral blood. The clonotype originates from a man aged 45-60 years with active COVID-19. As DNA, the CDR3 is TGTGCCAGTAGTAAGGGCAGGGTACAGGGCGGGGAGCTGTTTTTT. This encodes CASSKGRVQGGELFF. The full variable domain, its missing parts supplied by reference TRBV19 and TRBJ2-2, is DGGITQSPKYLFRKEGQNVTLSCEQNLNHDAMYWYRQDPGQGLRLIYYSQIVNDFQKGDIAEGYSVSREKKESFPLTVTSAQKNPTAFYLCASSKGRVQGGELFFGEGSRLTVL.